This TCR beta chain was recorded in a study of cytomegalovirus exposure and HLA in healthy donors (dated by TCRdb to between 2016 and 2019). Turning to the overall study: In an earlier analysis of approximately 640 of the donors, around 290 Gb of sequence data and 100 million or so unique TCR beta sequences from about 190 million T cells were reported. Because of strong linkage in the cohort, 4 to 6 DR-DQ haplotypes were treated as single units for association and clustering. Class I and class II HLA loci were covered by the typing at four-digit resolution. The T cell repertoires of some 670 subjects were profiled by immunosequencing and related to cytomegalovirus serostatus. An earlier analysis of more than 450 of the donors used high-throughput TCR beta sequencing to judge whether each TCR beta V gene segment behaved as functional or pseudogenic. Of the roughly 400 genotyped donors, less than 85% were placed in the genetic ancestry cluster associated with self-reported Caucasian donors. About 320 gigabases of sequencing data and approximately 85 million unique TCR sequences were included in an early release covering roughly 700 HLA-typed donors. The study combined high-throughput TCR immunosequencing, statistical association of individual TCRs with disease status, and machine learning to predict cytomegalovirus infection status. The later analysis used no new phenotypic data to find candidate immune exposures, relying instead on TCR beta sequences and their occurrence across donors. On average, around 230,000 unique TCR beta nucleotide sequences were sequenced per donor among a few hundred genotyped donors of the cohort, with roughly 18% of those sequences being non-productive. Alongside the repertoire data, information on donor age, sex, ethnicity and CMV serostatus was compiled. A separate validation cohort of 100 to 150 different subjects was used in addition to the 666-subject first cohort. The study aimed to test whether signatures of past pathogen exposure could be identified by cataloging public T cell receptors. In a later genetic analysis, genome-wide SNP genotypes for about 65% of the 666 donors were used, and that subset was treated as a discovery cohort. In a later analysis, previously published TCR beta repertoires from several hundred donors were re-analyzed and high-resolution HLA genotyping was added so that TCR occurrence patterns could be studied. All discovery cohort repertoires had been generated using a single sequencing platform. Typing coverage differed by locus: A, B, C, DRB1 and DQB1 were typed in about 620-640 donors, DQA1 in 522, DPA1 in some 610, and DPB1 in approximately 450. The investigation overall reported the following: Most TCR sequences were observed very rarely across donors, whereas some public TCRs were present in many individuals. The cohort was sequenced for TCR beta chains only, and without alpha or paired-chain data the features that could be detected were limited. Specific HLA alleles were associated with 18,000 or so TCR beta sequences at a false discovery rate of 0.05 in a later analysis. A later genetic analysis associated a missense DCLRE1C variant with V-gene and J-gene trimming of TCR beta chains, and an independent cohort replicated the association. Correlated functional status among segregating V segments might reflect linkage disequilibrium, but an unknown experimental factor could not be ruled out. A cluster of highly shared sequence variants was judged likely to represent a technical artifact of the sequencing pipeline. When HLA alleles, especially DR and DQ, strongly co-occurred, attributing TCR associations to individual alleles was difficult. Sequencing depth was assumed to be roughly uniform across donors in the presence/absence analyses, though that assumption may not hold. For the cohort, immune exposure information was limited to CMV serostatus. According to a later analysis, TCR association rates differed among HLA loci, with DRB1 alleles showing the most associated TCRs and HLA-C alleles showing the fewest. In vitro tests confirmed that a few of the cytomegalovirus-associated TCR beta chains recognize cytomegalovirus antigens. Some IMGT-functional V segments, including TRBV6-2 and TRBV6-3, could not be told apart with the 87-base-pair reads, so those segments were excluded. A later analysis found that most CMV-associated TCR beta chains appeared HLA-restricted, with HLA associations seemingly driven largely by CMV exposure. HLA typing was unavailable for some donors at each locus, so association tests used only the typed subset. According to the authors, the approach could potentially be generalized to other disease states and immunological phenotypes. An earlier analysis of approximately 590 of the donors showed that most TCR beta V segments appeared in productive rearrangements either about 90% or about 30% of the time, which broadly matched IMGT annotations. The classifier was reported to diagnose cytomegalovirus status with high specificity and sensitivity in both the original and validation cohorts. According to a later analysis, parvovirus B19, influenza, CMV and Epstein-Barr virus appeared linked to several top co-occurrence clusters. The earlier analysis of nearly 600 of the donors excluded about 16 rarely observed V segments, including chromosome 9 orphons, because counts were too low. According to a later genetic analysis, donors in an Asian-associated ancestry cluster had fewer N-insertions in productive TCRs than the roughly 700-donor mean. A further reported finding was that TCR beta sequences accurately predicted the HLA-A and HLA-B alleles for most subjects in the first cohort. Compared with equally common non-associated chains, HLA-associated TCR beta chains in a later analysis were more clonally expanded and had lower generation probabilities. The study gave a list of about 150 TCR beta chains associated with cytomegalovirus.

In total, roughly 670 healthy bone marrow donors made up the cohort. At the time of sampling, every cohort member was nominally healthy, though immune exposures that went unrecorded were likely present. The donor tested CMV seropositive and was one of the 289 seropositive cohort members. Every donor gave a peripheral blood sample, and the peripheral blood mononuclear cells from that sample were used for TCR beta sequencing. The Qiagen DNeasy Blood Extraction Kit was used to extract genomic DNA from the blood cell samples. Library construction relied on the immunoSEQ multiplex PCR assay. A mixture of 60 forward primers for TCR Vbeta segments and 13 reverse primers for TCR Jbeta segments was used in the multiplex PCR. The CDR3 region of rearranged TCR beta genes was amplified from genomic DNA by a multiplex PCR assay. Amplified TCR beta libraries were sequenced as 87-base-pair reads on the Illumina HiSeq System. Under the source paper's analysis protocol: Across the roughly 640 repertoires, a later analysis counted roughly 77 million unique TCR beta chains, 9.5 million to 13 million of which were shared by at least two donors. Raw reads were error-corrected and collapsed into unique sequences with a nearest-neighbor algorithm that merged closely related sequences to remove PCR and sequencing errors. Alignment of CDR3 sequences to IMGT reference sequences was used to assign V, D and J gene segments. For a sequence to be retained, at least a six-nucleotide match to both a V gene segment and a J gene segment was required. A rearrangement was called productive if the CDR3 had no stop codons and remained in frame with V and J, and every other rearrangement was called non-productive. Following IMGT convention, CDR3 was defined as the stretch from the second conserved V-encoded cysteine up to the conserved J-encoded phenylalanine. In an earlier analysis of just under 600 of the donors, sequences lacking an unambiguous match to a single V gene segment were excluded. An earlier analysis of several hundred of the donors classified V segments as functional when productive rearrangements were above 56.7% and as segregating when the standard deviation between donors was above 5%. A statistical classification framework was developed to diagnose cytomegalovirus status using the catalog of TCR beta chain sequences. In a later analysis, TCR nucleotide sequences were compared against IMGT/GENE-DB human TR gene sequences so that V and J genes could be assigned. Using the TCRdist pipeline, a later analysis assigned CDR3 sequences along with most-parsimonious VDJ recombination scenarios. In a later analysis, every TCR beta chain was defined by the combination of its CDR3 amino acid sequence and its V-gene family, and reads without a unique V-gene family were dropped. To address suspected cross-contamination and a sequencing artifact, a later analysis removed 592 highly shared, low-generation-probability nucleotide sequences. In a later analysis, a clonal expansion index for each public chain was calculated from normalized within-repertoire ranks of inferred template counts. In a later analysis, generation probabilities were computed with a VDJ recombination model fitted to out-of-frame rearrangements, and the resulting probabilities were checked against IGoR. Hypergeometric tests were used in a later analysis to score TCR-TCR, TCR-HLA and TCR-CMV co-occurrence, with a repertoire-size bias correction applied to the TCR pairs. False discovery rates were estimated in a later analysis by permuting HLA or CMV assignments 20 times. A later analysis grouped co-occurring TCRs with DBSCAN, adding TCRdist sequence similarity when clustering within HLA-allele-positive subsets. Repertoires with fewer than 30,000 or more than 120,000 public chains, plus five repertoires with anomalous nucleotide sharing, were excluded from co-occurrence clustering. This immuneACCESS table, as held by TCRdb, lists in-frame sequences with V and J called but not all clones. Of the missing ones, under half trace to an unresolved V gene in checked studies; the others have no known cause. Clone size and the V and J calls come from that table; the DNA yielded D and trimming. The table for this sample shows 65,000 to 80,000 clones. The ten largest clones represent 7.5% to 8% of the sample.

As for this clone: It has no known antigen specificity.

The CDR3 sequence holds 14 residues, the cysteine and phenylalanine included. Only the CDR3 DNA stays, 42 bases, in frame from base 1. V is cut back by 5 bases and J by 7 bases, with 8 bases in the junction unmatched. CDR1 SGHAT and CDR2 FQNNGV are derived from the germline V gene. The sample consisted of PBMCs. This TCR came from a female donor in good health and CMV-seropositive. The chain joins TRBV11-2 to TRBJ2-1; 7 bases in between match TRBD2. The DNA is TGTGCCAGCAGCAATCTAGCGGCTGGGAATGAGCAGTTCTTC. Its translation reads: CASSNLAAGNEQFF.